A single sample is the source of the 32 T cell receptor beta chains below, sequenced in a study of blood T cell repertoires in COVID-19. Assay: immunoSEQ multiplex PCR; the TCRdb copy retains only in-frame clones and omits some. The sample has about 70,000 clones, around 85% seen once; the top ten hold about 12%. Material for sequencing was peripheral blood. These receptors all stem from a human donor in a cohort sampled during active COVID-19.

The chain recombines TRBV6-5 with TRBJ1-2, with D uncertain. This CDR3 comprises 16 residues. Trimming removed 3 bases from V and 5 bases from J, with 19 bases in between. The germline gives CDR1 MNHEY, CDR2 SVGAGI. CDR3 protein: CASSYSPSPGKYGYTF. The CDR3 nucleotides read TGTGCCAGCAGTTATTCCCCTAGCCCAGGAAAATATGGCTACACCTTC.

The rearrangement links TRBV28 to TRBJ2-6, with unresolved D. Germline-derived CDR1 and CDR2 are MDHEN and SYDVKM. CDR3 length equals 14 residues. V was shortened by 7 bases and J by 4 bases, with 11 bases between the two germline ends. In nucleotides, the CDR3 is TGTGCCAGCACCTCCGTGGAGGGGGCCAACGTCCTGACTTTC. It translates to CASTSVEGANVLTF.

The chain carries TRBV2 and TRBJ1-4; 8 nucleotides match TRBD1. V lost 3 bases, J lost 11 bases, and 2 bases stayed unmatched. The CDR3 loop spans 12 amino acids. Germline-derived CDR1 and CDR2 are SNHLY and FYNNEI. CDR3 nucleotide sequence: TGTGCCAGCAGTGAGGACAGGGCGAAACTGTTTTTT. Protein sequence: CASSEDRAKLFF. Based on the CDR3 plus reference TRBV2 and TRBJ1-4, the full variable domain is EPEVTQTPSHQVTQMGQEVILRCVPISNHLYFYWYRQILGQKVEFLVSFYNNEISEKSEIFDDQFSVERPDGSNFTLKIRSTKLEDSAMYFCASSEDRAKLFFGSGTQLSVL.

Only one count was recorded for this clone. V usage is TRBV6-4 and J usage is TRBJ2-3, with TRBD1 matching 10 bases. With V trimmed by 4 bases and J by 4 bases, 8 bases remained unmatched. CDR3 size: 16 residues. Germline V lookup: CDR1 MRHNA, CDR2 SNTAGT. In DNA form, the CDR3 reads TGTGCCAGCAGTGCCTTTGGGGACAGGGGATCAGATACGCAGTATTTT. Translating it yields CASSAFGDRGSDTQYF.

This chain connects TRBV25-1 to TRBJ1-2; 8 positions match TRBD1. CDR1 and CDR2 from the germline V gene are MGHDK and SYGVNS. The CDR3 sequence is 12 residues long. Germline trimming cut 6 bases from V and 7 bases from J; bases unmatched to any gene: 4. The CDR3 region is CASRGQGRGYTF. DNA of the CDR3: TGTGCCAGCAGAGGACAGGGCCGTGGCTACACCTTC.

The chain combines TRBV27 with TRBJ1-6; the D is unclear. The germline V gene encodes CDR1 MNHEY and CDR2 SMNVEV (reference sequence). The CDR3 length is 17 residues. V lost 4 bases and J 5 bases, leaving 18 bases between the germline ends. CDR3 protein: CASSSSGLGVNNSPLHF. The CDR3 coding sequence is TGTGCCAGCAGTTCCTCCGGTTTGGGAGTCAATAATTCACCCCTCCACTTT.

The genes are TRBV30 and TRBJ2-1; 8 bases match TRBD2. The CDR3 loop spans 15 amino acids. The V gene end was trimmed by 0 bases and the J gene end by 0 bases; junction bases not matched to a gene: 1. Germline CDR1 GTSNPN, CDR2 SVGIG (reference sequence). CDR3 protein: CAWSVSGGSYNEQFF. Written as DNA, the CDR3 is TGTGCCTGGAGTGTGAGCGGGGGCTCCTACAATGAGCAGTTCTTC.

V and J are TRBV6-4 and TRBJ2-2, with D perhaps TRBD1 (6 bases). Germline CDR1 and CDR2: MRHNA and SNTAGT. V was shortened by 2 bases and J by 8 bases, with 15 bases between the two germline ends. CDR3 length equals 15 residues. DNA for the CDR3: TGTGCCAGCAGTGACGAGACAGGAACACCGGGGGAGCTGTTTTTT. It codes for CASSDETGTPGELFF.

The chain links TRBV6-5 to TRBJ2-1; a possible D gene is TRBD2 (7 bases). The CDR3 sequence is 15 residues long. Germline V gives CDR1 MNHEY, CDR2 SVGAGI. Trimming stripped 4 bases from V and 7 bases from J, with 17 bases between. CDR3 region: CASSLLGGGANEQFF. CDR3 bases: TGTGCCAGCAGTTTACTGGGTGGGGGGGCGAATGAGCAGTTCTTC.

The chain is built from TRBV24-1 and TRBJ1-5; 9 bases match TRBD1. This CDR3 is 16 amino acids long. In germline, CDR1 is KGHDR, CDR2 SFDVKD. With 4 bases clipped from V and 3 bases from J, the junction kept 6 bases outside the gene matches. CDR3 in DNA: TGTGCCACCAGTGAGACGGGACAGGGCTACAATCAGCCCCAGCATTTT. Its translation is CATSETGQGYNQPQHF.

The CDR3 loop reads CASSIGARGGTHHNDGYTF. In DNA form, the CDR3 reads TGTGCCAGTAGTATAGGGGCCCGGGGGGGTACCCACCACAATGATGGCTACACCTTC. The V call is TRBV19, the J call TRBJ1-2; the D gene is possibly TRBD1 (5 bases). Trimming cost V 1 base and J 6 bases, with 27 bases left between them. Germline loops: CDR1 LNHDA, CDR2 SQIVND (reference sequence). The CDR3 spans 19 residues.

This clone was seen a handful of times. The chain joins TRBV19 to TRBJ1-6, with 7 bases lining up with TRBD1. V was pared by 3 bases and J by 7 bases, with 18 bases of the junction left unmatched. The CDR3 runs 19 residues. CDR1 is LNHDA and CDR2 is SQIVND in the germline V gene (reference sequence). CDR3 DNA: TGTGCCAGTAGTATGGGGGACAGCGATATAACCCCCCTCAATTCACCCCTCCACTTT. Translated: CASSMGDSDITPLNSPLHF.

Only a few counts were recorded for this clone. J is TRBJ2-6 and V is TRBV28, with D possibly matching TRBD1 (7 bases). Germline V gives CDR1 MDHEN, CDR2 SYDVKM. Between the trimmed V and J ends, which lost 10 bases and 0 bases, there was a span of 16 bases. The CDR3 has 16 amino acids. Here the CDR3 reads CATDTGEVSGANVLTF. In DNA, the CDR3 is TGTGCCACCGACACAGGGGAGGTCTCTGGGGCCAACGTCCTGACTTTC.

Here the CDR3 DNA reads TGTGCCAGCAGCTCTTACAGACAGGGGGAAGGTGGCTACACCTTC. Amino acid sequence: CASSSYRQGEGGYTF. V usage is TRBV7-8 and J usage is TRBJ1-2, with TRBD1 matching 9 bases. The length of the CDR3 is 15 residues. Looked up from germline, CDR1 is SGHVS and CDR2 is FQNEAQ. V lost 4 bases, J lost 7 bases, and 10 bases stayed unmatched.

The chain has TRBV7-2 and TRBJ2-2; tentatively, D is TRBD2 (5 bases). CDR1 is SGHTA, CDR2 FQGNSA, per germline. The ends were cut back, 5 bases at V and 4 bases at J, with 8 bases in the middle. The CDR3 totals 13 residues. In nucleotides, the CDR3 is TGTGCCAGCAGCCCGAGGGCCACCGGGGAGCTGTTTTTT. Translating it yields CASSPRATGELFF.

This clone was counted a few times. The chain joins TRBV9 to TRBJ2-7; 8 bases line up with TRBD2. V gave up 0 bases and J gave up 1 base; unmatched junction bases: 3. There are 15 residues in the CDR3. CDR1 is SGDLS, CDR2 YYNGEE, per germline. The CDR3 DNA follows: TGTGCCAGCAGCGTAGCCTCGGGAGGGTCCTACGAGCAGTACTTC. This codes for CASSVASGGSYEQYF.

This clone occurred a few times. The chain employs TRBV20-1 and TRBJ2-1; unclear D gene. Deletions cut 6 bases from V and 7 bases from J, with 10 bases between. The CDR3 is 11 residues long. Germline CDR1 reads DFQATT; CDR2 reads SNEGSKA (reference sequence). CDR3 sequence: CSAPARNEQFF. The CDR3 DNA reads as TGCAGTGCCCCCGCTAGGAATGAGCAGTTCTTC.

The chain links TRBV6-1 to TRBJ1-6, with 7 bases aligning to TRBD1. CDR3 size: 15 residues. With 1 base clipped from V and 9 bases from J, the junction kept 6 bases outside the gene matches. CDR1 is MNHNS, CDR2 SASEGT, per germline. The CDR3 sequence: CASSEEATGSSPLHF. CDR3 nucleotide sequence: TGTGCCAGCAGTGAAGAGGCGACAGGGAGTTCACCCCTCCACTTT.

The chain joins TRBV7-9 to TRBJ1-3, with unresolved D. This CDR3 has 15 residues. V was shortened by 4 bases and J by 0 bases, with 10 bases between the two germline ends. Germline V CDR1 and CDR2: SEHNR, FQNEAQ (reference sequence). CDR3 sequence (DNA): TGTGCCAGCAGCTACACTCTAGGCTCTGGAAACACCATATATTTT. It translates to CASSYTLGSGNTIYF.

The chain couples TRBV7-8 to TRBJ2-2; unclear D gene. This CDR3 comprises 15 residues. Trimming took off 7 bases at V and 2 bases at J, with 14 bases between the two ends. The germline CDR1 and CDR2 sequences are SGHVS and FQNEAQ. The CDR3 DNA reads as TGTGCCAGCAACCTTTTCAGAACCAACACCGGGGAGCTGTTTTTT. Residues: CASNLFRTNTGELFF.

The chain carries TRBV6-4 and TRBJ2-2; TRBD1 agrees at 10 bases. Trimming took 6 bases from V and 3 from J; bases not matched to a gene: 1. Germline values: CDR1 MRHNA, CDR2 SNTAGT. CDR3 length: 14 amino acids. This CDR3 reads CASRTGGDTGELFF. The CDR3 region has the DNA TGTGCCAGCAGGACAGGGGGCGACACCGGGGAGCTGTTTTTT.

The V and J genes are TRBV10-1 and TRBJ1-5; D might be TRBD1 (5 bases). V was pared by 8 bases and J by 1 base, with 30 bases between. Germline V gene lookup returns CDR1 WNHNN and CDR2 SYGVQD (reference sequence). The CDR3 is made up of 20 amino acids. The CDR3 nucleotides read TGCGCCAGCGTTAGTTCTATCGGCAGGGCGATCCCTGGGAGCAATCAGCCCCAGCATTTT. Translating gives CASVSSIGRAIPGSNQPQHF.

The chain recombines TRBV29-1 with TRBJ1-6; 10 bases fit TRBD1. There are 16 residues in the CDR3. In germline, CDR1 is SQVTM, CDR2 ANQGSEA. Losses at the gene ends were 6 bases for V and 3 bases for J; bases not matched to a gene: 8. CDR3 nucleotide sequence: TGCAGCGTGCAAGACAGGGGGCAGGGCTATAATTCACCCCTCCACTTT. As protein: CSVQDRGQGYNSPLHF.

This rearrangement joins TRBV18 to TRBJ1-1; D gene unclear. The CDR3 is made up of 15 amino acids. With 5 bases removed from V and 2 bases from J, the gap between germline ends came to 15 bases. The germline V gene encodes CDR1 KGHSH and CDR2 LQKENI. The CDR3: CASSASTVTNTEAFF. The DNA for the CDR3 is TGTGCCAGCTCAGCATCTACAGTAACAAACACTGAAGCTTTCTTT. The full variable domain, completed using reference TRBV18 and TRBJ1-1, is NAGVMQNPRHLVRRRGQEARLRCSPMKGHSHVYWYRQLPEEGLKFMVYLQKENIIDESGMPKERFSAEFPKEGPSILRIQQVVRGDSAAYFCASSASTVTNTEAFFGQGTRLTVV.

The DNA of the CDR3 is TGTGCCAGCAGTCGATCAACTAGCTCCTACGAGCAGTACTTC. Amino acid sequence: CASSRSTSSYEQYF. The chain combines TRBV6-2 or TRBV6-3 with TRBJ2-7, with D perhaps matching TRBD2 (5 bases). Trimming removed 5 bases at V and 0 bases at J, with 11 bases between. CDR3 length: 14 residues. The germline CDR1 and CDR2 sequences are MNHEY and SVGEGT.

A few counts support this clone. Other DNA sequences within the sample encode an identical CDR3. The genes are TRBV9 and TRBJ1-4; 7 bases map to TRBD1. CDR3 size: 14 residues. The V gene's germline CDR1 is SGDLS and CDR2 YYNGEE. Trimming took 4 bases from V and 5 from J; bases not matched to a gene: 5. DNA for the CDR3: TGTGCCAGCAGCCCTTGGGACAGAAATGAAAAACTGTTTTTT. This translates into CASSPWDRNEKLFF.

The gene calls are TRBV27 and TRBJ1-2; unclear D gene. The CDR3 has 15 residues. With 4 bases removed from V and 7 bases from J, the gap between germline ends came to 19 bases. Germline V gives CDR1 MNHEY, CDR2 SMNVEV (reference sequence). The CDR3 nucleotides read TGTGCCAGCAGTTACCTGGGAGCCTACCCAGGTGGCTACACCTTC. Translating it yields CASSYLGAYPGGYTF.

This rearrangement joins TRBV7-8 to TRBJ1-2; D is possibly TRBD1 (6 bases). Germline V gene data show CDR1 as SGHVS and CDR2 as FQNEAQ. The CDR3 extends over 12 amino acids. V dropped 2 bases and J dropped 8 bases, with 9 bases sitting between them. The CDR3 DNA sequence: TGTGCCAGCAGCTTATACAGGGACGGCTACACCTTC. Translated, it gives CASSLYRDGYTF.

V usage is TRBV6-2 or TRBV6-3 and J usage is TRBJ2-5; 9 bases match TRBD2. CDR1 and CDR2 from the germline V gene are MNHEY and SVGEGT. The CDR3 extends over 14 amino acids. V shed 2 bases, J shed 5 bases, and the junction held 3 bases outside the gene matches. CDR3 region: CASSYGGGVETQYF. The CDR3 DNA reads as TGTGCCAGCAGTTACGGCGGGGGGGTGGAGACCCAGTACTTC.

The gene calls are TRBV12-5 and TRBJ2-5; TRBD2 matches at 10 bases. The CDR3 covers 13 residues. After removal of 8 bases from V and 4 bases from J, the junction contained 4 bases not matched to a gene. CDR1 is LGHNT and CDR2 is FRNRAP in the germline V gene. CDR3 region: CASSGGVGETQYF. CDR3 nucleotides: TGTGCTAGTAGCGGGGGGGTTGGAGAGACCCAGTACTTC.

The chain combines TRBV29-1 with TRBJ1-6, with 10 bases that match TRBD1. V was pared by 7 bases and J by 7 bases, with 4 bases of the junction left unmatched. The CDR3 extends over 13 amino acids. Germline V lookup: CDR1 SQVTM, CDR2 ANQGSEA. CDR3 loop: CSAGQGENSPLHF. CDR3 DNA: TGCAGCGCCGGACAGGGGGAAAATTCACCCCTCCACTTT.

V is TRBV18 and J is TRBJ1-4; TRBD1 aligns across 9 bases. Trimming at V came to 1 base and at J to 7 bases, leaving 7 bases not matched to a gene. The CDR3 is 16 amino acids. Germline V gives CDR1 KGHSH, CDR2 LQKENI. CDR3 sequence: CASSPRRGQGGEKLFF. CDR3 sequence (DNA): TGTGCCAGCTCACCACGCCGGGGACAGGGAGGTGAAAAACTGTTTTTT.